The present TCR beta chain was sequenced within a study of breast tumors, draining lymph nodes, adjacent tissues. Many counts were recorded for this clonotype. The target antigen is unknown. TCRdb called the multiplex PCR reads again in MiXCR, with one record for every CDR3 protein. This table holds 180,000 or so distinct CDR3 sequences, about 33% found once. Points from the study as a whole: Luminal-like breast cancer showed significantly greater tumor-nontumor repertoire similarity than basal-like breast cancer did. The data were judged consistent with most tumor T cells coming from lymph node and expanding in tumor. Compared with lymph nodes, tumors were less diverse; compared with nontumor tissue, more.

Between the trimmed V and J ends, which lost 5 bases and 6 bases, there was a span of 25 bases. CDR3 length: 16 residues. CDR1 and CDR2 (germline): SQVTM, ANQGSEA. Samples came from axillary lymph nodes draining the breast cancer. This clonotype was sampled from a female donor with breast cancer. Some clones in this sample may be carry-over from other donors' samples. The chain is built from TRBV29-1 and TRBJ2-5; D is possibly TRBD1 or TRBD2 (5 bases each). Sequencing was performed on axillary lymph node tissue. The CDR3 here is CSVSHVGLPGGKTQYF. The CDR3 DNA follows: TGCAGCGTTTCTCATGTTGGCCTCCCTGGGGGAAAGACCCAGTACTTC. Combining the CDR3 with reference TRBV29-1 and TRBJ2-5 gives the whole variable domain SAVISQKPSRDICQRGTSLTIQCQVDSQVTMMFWYRQQPGQSLTLIATANQGSEATYESGFVIDKFPISRPNLTFSTLTVSNMSPEDSSIYLCSVSHVGLPGGKTQYFGPGTRLLVL.